Listed below are T cell receptor beta chains from one sample, sequenced in a study of T cell responses to AZD1222 COVID-19 vaccine. Profiled with immunoSEQ multiplex PCR; TCRdb holds only in-frame clones, not every one. The sample includes some 94,000 clones, roughly nine tenths of them seen just once. Sequences were derived from peripheral blood, sampled 28 days after the second AZD1222 dose. The receptor set was obtained from an adult who received the AZD1222 COVID-19 vaccine. Both conserved end residues are part of each CDR3. A D gene is named only where the DNA matches it firmly. The size of a clone is reported for some rows only, either as once, few or many, or as a class for expanded clones.

DNA: TGTGCCAGCAGCGTAGGAACAGGGGCTAACTATGGCTACACCTTC; CDR3: CASSVGTGANYGYTF; D: TRBD1; length: 15; V: TRBV9; J: TRBJ1-2; size: -
DNA: TGTGCCAGCAGCCCCCCGGCGGGGCCAAGGAACTTC; CDR3: CASSPPAGPRNF; D: -; length: 12; V: TRBV6-5; J: TRBJ2-7; size: -
DNA: TGTGCCAGCAGCGGGCATATTACAGGTGACACTGAAGCTTTCTTT; CDR3: CASSGHITGDTEAFF; D: -; length: 15; V: TRBV5-5; J: TRBJ1-1; size: -
DNA: TGTGCCAGCAGTTACTCGATTCTGGGTTCGTATGAGCAGTTCTTC; CDR3: CASSYSILGSYEQFF; D: -; length: 15; V: TRBV6-5; J: TRBJ2-1; size: -
DNA: TGCGCCAGCAGCCAAGATACAGGGACGGAATTAACCTACGAGCAGTACTTC; CDR3: CASSQDTGTELTYEQYF; D: -; length: 17; V: TRBV4-3; J: TRBJ2-7; size: -
DNA: TGTGCCAGCAGTTCCGGGACACGGTATGAAGCTTTCTTT; CDR3: CASSSGTRYEAFF; D: -; length: 13; V: TRBV6-5; J: TRBJ1-1; size: -
DNA: TGTGCCAGCAGTTTAGTGGGACAGCCCTCCTACGAGCAGTACTTC; CDR3: CASSLVGQPSYEQYF; D: TRBD1; length: 15; V: TRBV27; J: TRBJ2-7; size: -
DNA: TGCAGCGCTAGACTCGACATAGGCTATGGCTACACCTTC; CDR3: CSARLDIGYGYTF; D: -; length: 13; V: TRBV29-1; J: TRBJ1-2; size: -
DNA: TGCGCCAGCAGCGGGGGACAGTTTGTCTCCTACAATGAGCAGTTCTTC; CDR3: CASSGGQFVSYNEQFF; D: TRBD1; length: 16; V: TRBV5-1; J: TRBJ2-1; size: medium-sized
DNA: TGCGCCAGCAGCGGAGGGCAGGGAGTAGCAGATACGCAGTATTTT; CDR3: CASSGGQGVADTQYF; D: -; length: 15; V: TRBV4-3; J: TRBJ2-3; size: -
DNA: TGCGCCAGCAGCTTCATGGCACGGACGGCCGACACAGATACGCAGTATTTT; CDR3: CASSFMARTADTDTQYF; D: -; length: 17; V: TRBV5-1; J: TRBJ2-3; size: once
DNA: TGTGCCAACCGGCCAGACACCTCTAACTATGGCTACACCTTC; CDR3: CANRPDTSNYGYTF; D: -; length: 14; V: TRBV10-3; J: TRBJ1-2; size: -
DNA: TGTGCCAGCAGCCGACTAGCCAATGAGCAGTTCTTC; CDR3: CASSRLANEQFF; D: TRBD2; length: 12; V: TRBV3-1/TRBV3-2; J: TRBJ2-1; size: once
DNA: TGCGCCAGCAGCCCTACACCGGCGAACCCCTCTGGCTACACCTTC; CDR3: CASSPTPANPSGYTF; D: -; length: 15; V: TRBV4-1; J: TRBJ1-2; size: -
DNA: TGCGCCAGCAGCCAAGTTGGGACAGGGTTAGAAAAACTGTTTTTT; CDR3: CASSQVGTGLEKLFF; D: TRBD1; length: 15; V: TRBV4-3; J: TRBJ1-4; size: -
DNA: TGTGCCAGCAGTGAAGAGTTGTGGGACAATAGCAATCAGCCCCAGCATTTT; CDR3: CASSEELWDNSNQPQHF; D: -; length: 17; V: TRBV2; J: TRBJ1-5; size: -
DNA: TGTGCCTGGCTAGGACAGGGGGCGGCCACTGCGAATAATGAAAAACTGTTTTTT; CDR3: CAWLGQGAATANNEKLFF; D: TRBD1; length: 18; V: TRBV30; J: TRBJ1-4; size: -
DNA: TGTGCCAGCAGCCAGGCGGGGACTGTTTTGGGCTATGGCTACACCTTC; CDR3: CASSQAGTVLGYGYTF; D: -; length: 16; V: TRBV3-1/TRBV3-2; J: TRBJ1-2; size: -
DNA: TGCCCCAGGACTAGCGGGACAGATACGCAGTATTTT; CDR3: CPRTSGTDTQYF; D: TRBD2; length: 12; V: TRBV6-4; J: TRBJ2-3; size: -
DNA: TGTGCCAGCTTGGGAATGGGGGAGCTGTTTTTT; CDR3: CASLGMGELFF; D: -; length: 11; V: TRBV6-5; J: TRBJ2-2; size: -
DNA: TGTGCCAGCCAGCTAAGCTCTGGAAACACCATATATTTT; CDR3: CASQLSSGNTIYF; D: -; length: 13; V: TRBV6-5; J: TRBJ1-3; size: -
DNA: TGTGCCATCAGTGAGTCGCGTCAATTGAACACTGAAGCTTTCTTT; CDR3: CAISESRQLNTEAFF; D: -; length: 15; V: TRBV10-3; J: TRBJ1-1; size: -
DNA: TGTGCCAGCAGTCAGGCACAGGGGCAGGACTATGGCTACACCTTC; CDR3: CASSQAQGQDYGYTF; D: TRBD1; length: 15; V: TRBV6-5; J: TRBJ1-2; size: -
DNA: TGTGCCAGCAGCCAAGATAAGGATCTATCCTACGAGCAGTACTTC; CDR3: CASSQDKDLSYEQYF; D: -; length: 15; V: TRBV4-2; J: TRBJ2-7; size: -
DNA: TGTGCCAGCTCACTAGGACAGGGGGCATTGGGTCAGCCCCAGCATTTT; CDR3: CASSLGQGALGQPQHF; D: TRBD1; length: 16; V: TRBV18; J: TRBJ1-5; size: -
DNA: TGTGCCAGCAGTTACTCGGGGAGTAATGAAAAACTGTTTTTT; CDR3: CASSYSGSNEKLFF; D: -; length: 14; V: TRBV6-5; J: TRBJ1-4; size: -
DNA: TGCGCCAGCAGCCAAGGGGGAGGCACAGATACGCAGTATTTT; CDR3: CASSQGGGTDTQYF; D: -; length: 14; V: TRBV4-3; J: TRBJ2-3; size: -